The following is a T cell receptor (beta chain) sequence with its context. This table comes from immunoSEQ multiplex PCR, and its TCRdb copy is limited to in-frame clones, with some not included. The sample has about 340,000 clones; 65% to 90% are singletons. This entry is derived from a study of blood T cell repertoires in COVID-19. Unmatched junction bases numbered 6, after V lost 0 bases and J lost 1 base. The CDR3 contains 16 residues. Germline CDR1 is MGHRA and CDR2 is YSYEKL. The receptor was isolated from a woman aged 55-70 years with COVID-19, enrolled during active disease. The chain has TRBV4-1 and TRBJ2-7, with 7 nucleotides matching TRBD1. The sample was peripheral blood. CDR3 sequence (DNA): TGCGCCAGCAGCCAAGACGGAACAGGGGCGTCCTACGAGCAGTACTTC. As protein: CASSQDGTGASYEQYF.